This TCR beta chain was captured by sequencing in a study of blood T cell repertoires in COVID-19. Study overall: The study drew acute and convalescent COVID-19 samples from the United States, Italy and Spain.

Original processing methods: Researchers report that nucleated cell counts were estimated from reference gene primer amplification. Some clones are missing from TCRdb's copy, which holds only in-frame ones; the method was immunoSEQ multiplex PCR. The V and J calls and clone size come from that table; D and trimming were worked out from the DNA. The sample consists of around 230,000 clones, more than 80% of them appearing once. V lost 1 base to trimming and J lost 0 bases, with 9 bases between them. The germline V gene has CDR1 SEHNR and CDR2 FQNEAQ (reference sequence). The CDR3 runs 15 residues. Participant-given clinical history determined each cohort assignment.

This TCR derives from a middle-aged woman with acute COVID-19. The sample taken for sequencing was PBMCs or T cells enriched from blood (not recorded which). This sequence joins TRBV7-9 and TRBJ1-2; the D gene is possibly TRBD1 (5 bases). CDR3 amino acids: CASSLGRGPNYGYTF. The CDR3 DNA reads as TGTGCCAGCAGCTTAGGGAGGGGTCCTAACTATGGCTACACCTTC.